The sequence of this TCR beta chain was determined in a study of T cells in Graves' hyperthyroidism and ophthalmopathy. Template material for amplifying TCR beta CDR3 regions consisted of RNA transcripts. TCR CDR3 underwent first-round RT-PCR with the HTBI primer set. TCRdb analysed the multiplex PCR reads with MiXCR anew, one entry per CDR3 protein. The sample has fewer than 750,000 distinct CDR3 sequences; just over 45% are singletons. The sample comprised peripheral blood or thyroid tissue (not recorded which). The sequence derives from a woman younger than 35 with Graves' hyperthyroidism.

The CDR3 sequence: CASNNGGGEKLFF. In nucleotides, the CDR3 is TGTGCCAGCAACAATGGGGGAGGTGAAAAACTGTTTTTT. This chain links TRBV2 with TRBJ1-4; a weak D match, TRBD1 (5 bases). The CDR3 consists of 13 residues. V lost 7 bases to trimming and J lost 7 bases, with 13 bases between them. Germline-derived CDR1 and CDR2 are SNHLY and FYNNEI.